This entry is about one TCR beta chain. Antigen unknown. The sample comes from a study of response to subunit inactivated influenza vaccine. TCRdb used MiXCR to reprocess the RT-PCR reads, holding one entry per CDR3 protein. The sample carries about 530,000 distinct CDR3 sequences, roughly 13% recorded once. Study-wide results and limits: There was a suggestion from the authors that each seasonal influenza vaccination recruits few new T cells.

Looked up from germline, CDR1 is DFQATT and CDR2 is SNEGSKA (reference sequence). The CDR3 consists of 12 residues. V was shortened by 3 bases and J by 7 bases, with 10 bases between the two germline ends. This sequence was found in a middle-aged man who received an inactivated influenza vaccine. The rearrangement links TRBV20-1 to TRBJ2-1, with a weak D call TRBD1 (5 bases). The sequenced sample was PBMCs from blood, obtained roughly 48 days after vaccination. This CDR3 reads CSASHRQNEQFF. The CDR3 DNA reads TGCAGTGCTAGCCACAGGCAGAATGAGCAGTTCTTC.